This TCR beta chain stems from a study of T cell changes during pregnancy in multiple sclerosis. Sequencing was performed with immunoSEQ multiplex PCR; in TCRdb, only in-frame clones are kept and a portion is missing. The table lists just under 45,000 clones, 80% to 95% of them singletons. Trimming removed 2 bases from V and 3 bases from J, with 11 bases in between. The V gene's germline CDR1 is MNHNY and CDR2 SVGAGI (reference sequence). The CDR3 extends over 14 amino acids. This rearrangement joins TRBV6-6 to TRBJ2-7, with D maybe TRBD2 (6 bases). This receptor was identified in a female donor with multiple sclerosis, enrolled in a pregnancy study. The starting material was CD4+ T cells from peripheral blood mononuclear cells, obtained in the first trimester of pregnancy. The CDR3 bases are TGTGCCAGCAGTTACGATATGGGGGGCTACGAGCAGTACTTC. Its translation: CASSYDMGGYEQYF.